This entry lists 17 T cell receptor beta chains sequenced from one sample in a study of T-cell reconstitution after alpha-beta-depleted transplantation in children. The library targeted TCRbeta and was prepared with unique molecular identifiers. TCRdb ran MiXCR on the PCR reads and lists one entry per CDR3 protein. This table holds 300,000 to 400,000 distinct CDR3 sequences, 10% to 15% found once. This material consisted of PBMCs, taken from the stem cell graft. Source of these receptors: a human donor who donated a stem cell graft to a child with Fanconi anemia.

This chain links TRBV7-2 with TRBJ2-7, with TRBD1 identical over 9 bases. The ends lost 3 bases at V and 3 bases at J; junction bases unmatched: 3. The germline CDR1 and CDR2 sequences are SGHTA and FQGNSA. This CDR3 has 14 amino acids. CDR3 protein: CASSLRTGDYEQYV. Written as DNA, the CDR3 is TGTGCCAGCAGCTTGCGGACAGGGGACTACGAGCAGTACGTC.

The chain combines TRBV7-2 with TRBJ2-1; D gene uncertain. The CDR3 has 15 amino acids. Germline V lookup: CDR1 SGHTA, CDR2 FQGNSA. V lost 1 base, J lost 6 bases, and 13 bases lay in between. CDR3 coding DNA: TGTGCCAGCAGCTTAGACGTGACTCTCCCCAATGAGCAGTTCTTC. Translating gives CASSLDVTLPNEQFF. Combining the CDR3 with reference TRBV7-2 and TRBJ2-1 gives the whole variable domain GAGVSQSPSNKVTEKGKDVELRCDPISGHTALYWYRQSLGQGLEFLIYFQGNSAPDKSGLPSDRFSAERTGGSVSTLTIQRTQQEDSAVYLCASSLDVTLPNEQFFGPGTRLTVL.

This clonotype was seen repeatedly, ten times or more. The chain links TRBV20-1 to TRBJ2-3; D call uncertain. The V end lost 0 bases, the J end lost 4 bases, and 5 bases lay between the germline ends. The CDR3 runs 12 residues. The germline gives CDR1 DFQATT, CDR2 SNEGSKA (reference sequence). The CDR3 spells CSARDPPDTQYF. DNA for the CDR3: TGCAGTGCTAGAGATCCCCCAGATACGCAGTATTTT.

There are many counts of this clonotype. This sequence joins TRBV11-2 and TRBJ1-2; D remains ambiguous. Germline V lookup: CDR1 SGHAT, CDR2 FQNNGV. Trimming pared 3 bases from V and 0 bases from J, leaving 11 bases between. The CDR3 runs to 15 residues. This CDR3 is CASSLERTTNYGYTF. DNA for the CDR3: TGTGCCAGCAGCTTGGAGAGGACCACTAACTATGGCTACACCTTC.

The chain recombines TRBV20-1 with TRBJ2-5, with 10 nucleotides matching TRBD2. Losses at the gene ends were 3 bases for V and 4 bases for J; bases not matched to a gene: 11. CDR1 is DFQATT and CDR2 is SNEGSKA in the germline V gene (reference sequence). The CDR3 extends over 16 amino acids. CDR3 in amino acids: CSARGRSGGAPETQYF. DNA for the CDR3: TGCAGTGCTAGGGGGAGGAGCGGGGGGGCCCCAGAGACCCAGTACTTC.

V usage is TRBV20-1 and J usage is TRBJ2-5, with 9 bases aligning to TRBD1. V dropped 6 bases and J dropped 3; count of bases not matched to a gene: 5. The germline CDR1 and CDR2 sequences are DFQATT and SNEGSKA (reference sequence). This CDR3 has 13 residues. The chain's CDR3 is CSASGTGKETQYF. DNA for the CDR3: TGCAGTGCGTCCGGGACAGGGAAAGAGACCCAGTACTTC.

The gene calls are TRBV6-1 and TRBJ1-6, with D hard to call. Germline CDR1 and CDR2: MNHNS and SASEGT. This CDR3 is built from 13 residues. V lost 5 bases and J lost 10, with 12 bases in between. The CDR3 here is CASSRPEQSPLHF. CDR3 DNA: TGTGCCAGCAGTCGACCTGAACAGTCACCCCTCCACTTT.

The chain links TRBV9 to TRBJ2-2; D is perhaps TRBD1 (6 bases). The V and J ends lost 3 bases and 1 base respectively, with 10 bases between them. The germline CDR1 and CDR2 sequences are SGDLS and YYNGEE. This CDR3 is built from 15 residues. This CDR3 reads CASSAKQGNTGELFF. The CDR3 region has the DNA TGTGCCAGCAGCGCCAAACAGGGGAACACCGGGGAGCTGTTTTTT. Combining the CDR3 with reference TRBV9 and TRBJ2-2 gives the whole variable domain DSGVTQTPKHLITATGQRVTLRCSPRSGDLSVYWYQQSLDQGLQFLIQYYNGEERAKGNILERFSAQQFPDLHSELNLSSLELGDSALYFCASSAKQGNTGELFFGEGSRLTVL.

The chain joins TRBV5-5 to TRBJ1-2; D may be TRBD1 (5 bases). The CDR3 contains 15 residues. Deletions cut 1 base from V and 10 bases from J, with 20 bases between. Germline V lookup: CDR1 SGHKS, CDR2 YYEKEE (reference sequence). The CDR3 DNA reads TGTGCCAGCAGCTTGAATCCCGGCAGGGAGCTACACTACACCTTC. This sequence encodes CASSLNPGRELHYTF.

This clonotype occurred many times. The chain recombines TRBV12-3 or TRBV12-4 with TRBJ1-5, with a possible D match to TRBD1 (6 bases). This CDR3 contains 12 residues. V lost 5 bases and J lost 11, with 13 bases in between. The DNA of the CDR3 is TGTGCCAGCAGTCCCTCGACAGGCGCCCAGCATTTT. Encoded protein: CASSPSTGAQHF.

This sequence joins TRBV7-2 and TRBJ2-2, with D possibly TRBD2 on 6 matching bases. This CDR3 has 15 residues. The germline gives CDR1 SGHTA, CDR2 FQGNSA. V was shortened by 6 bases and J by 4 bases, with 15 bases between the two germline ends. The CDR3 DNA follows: TGTGCCAGCAGGCGGGACTCGGCAGGCACCGGGGAGCTGTTTTTT. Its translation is CASRRDSAGTGELFF.

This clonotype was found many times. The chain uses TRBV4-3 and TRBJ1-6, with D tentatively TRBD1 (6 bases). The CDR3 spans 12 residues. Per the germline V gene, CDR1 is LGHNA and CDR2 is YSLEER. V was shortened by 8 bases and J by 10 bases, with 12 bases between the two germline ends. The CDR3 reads CASRRGSSPLHF. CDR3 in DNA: TGCGCCAGCCGGAGGGGGAGCTCACCCCTCCACTTT.

CDR3 region: CASTLLPGQANSPLHF. The CDR3, as DNA: TGCGCCAGCACCTTACTCCCGGGACAGGCTAATTCACCCCTCCACTTT. The chain combines TRBV5-1 with TRBJ1-6; TRBD1 aligns across 8 bases. V was pared by 6 bases and J by 6 bases, with 11 bases of the junction left unmatched. Germline V gives CDR1 SGHRS, CDR2 YFSETQ. The CDR3 extends over 16 amino acids.

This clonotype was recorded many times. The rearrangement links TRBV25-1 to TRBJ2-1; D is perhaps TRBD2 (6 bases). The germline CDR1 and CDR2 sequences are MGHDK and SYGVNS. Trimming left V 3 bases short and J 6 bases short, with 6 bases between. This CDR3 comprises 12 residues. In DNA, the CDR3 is TGTGCCAGCAGTGATAGCGGCAATGAGCAGTTCTTC. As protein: CASSDSGNEQFF.

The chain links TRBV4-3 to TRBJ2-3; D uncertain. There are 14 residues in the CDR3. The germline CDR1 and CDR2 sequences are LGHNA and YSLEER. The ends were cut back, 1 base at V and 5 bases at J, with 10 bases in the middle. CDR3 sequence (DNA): TGCGCCAGCAGCCAAGCTCCCCCGGGAGATACGCAGTATTTT. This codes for CASSQAPPGDTQYF.

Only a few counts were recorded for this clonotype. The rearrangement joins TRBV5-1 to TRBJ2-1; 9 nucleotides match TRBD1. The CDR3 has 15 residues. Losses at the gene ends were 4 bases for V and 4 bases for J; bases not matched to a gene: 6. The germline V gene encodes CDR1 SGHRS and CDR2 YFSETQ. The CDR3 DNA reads TGCGCCAGCAGCGAACCCGGGACAGGGTACAATGAGCAGTTCTTC. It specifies CASSEPGTGYNEQFF.

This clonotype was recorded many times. Here the CDR3 DNA reads TGCAGCGTGTCAAGTGGAGGGAACTATGGCTACACCTTC. Translated, it gives CSVSSGGNYGYTF. The gene calls are TRBV29-1 and TRBJ1-2; D is unclear. Germline V gene data show CDR1 as SQVTM and CDR2 as ANQGSEA. V was clipped by 6 bases and J by 2 bases, with 13 bases between them. CDR3 length: 13 residues.